A single sample gave rise to the 3 T cell receptor beta chains below, sequenced in a study of cytomegalovirus exposure and HLA in healthy donors. PCR was performed using 60 Vbeta and 13 Jbeta primers. Sequencing used immunoSEQ multiplex PCR; TCRdb keeps in-frame clones, though not all of them. The sample yields 150,000 to 200,000 clones, roughly 85% seen once. The sequenced material came from PBMCs. These receptors came from a man younger than 35 in good health and CMV-seropositive.

The CDR3 DNA reads TGCGCCAGCAGTGTTACAGCATACAATGAGCAGTTCTTC. Translated, it gives CASSVTAYNEQFF. The rearrangement joins TRBV10-1 to TRBJ2-1; D remains unclear. The CDR3 runs 13 residues. Trimming removed 4 bases from V and 4 bases from J, with 8 bases in between. Per germline, CDR1 WNHNN and CDR2 SYGVQD (reference sequence).

This clone is a singleton in its sample. The CDR3 DNA reads as TGTGCCAGCAGTTTATTACCTAGCGGGGGGCTCAACACCGGGGAGCTGTTTTTT. It specifies CASSLLPSGGLNTGELFF. The genes are TRBV27 and TRBJ2-2; 11 bases line up with TRBD2. The CDR3 runs 18 residues. CDR1 is MNHEY and CDR2 is SMNVEV in the germline V gene (reference sequence). Germline trimming cut 1 base from V and 2 bases from J; bases unmatched to any gene: 6.

The genes are TRBV10-3 and TRBJ2-1, with TRBD2 as a possible D gene (7 bases). This CDR3 is built from 14 residues. Germline V gene sequence: CDR1 ENHRY, CDR2 SYGVKD. Trimming shortened V by 4 bases and J by 7 bases, and 14 bases separated the two germline ends. CDR3 sequence reads: CAISAGGLGNEQFF. The DNA of the CDR3 is TGTGCCATCAGTGCGGGGGGCTTGGGGAATGAGCAGTTCTTC.